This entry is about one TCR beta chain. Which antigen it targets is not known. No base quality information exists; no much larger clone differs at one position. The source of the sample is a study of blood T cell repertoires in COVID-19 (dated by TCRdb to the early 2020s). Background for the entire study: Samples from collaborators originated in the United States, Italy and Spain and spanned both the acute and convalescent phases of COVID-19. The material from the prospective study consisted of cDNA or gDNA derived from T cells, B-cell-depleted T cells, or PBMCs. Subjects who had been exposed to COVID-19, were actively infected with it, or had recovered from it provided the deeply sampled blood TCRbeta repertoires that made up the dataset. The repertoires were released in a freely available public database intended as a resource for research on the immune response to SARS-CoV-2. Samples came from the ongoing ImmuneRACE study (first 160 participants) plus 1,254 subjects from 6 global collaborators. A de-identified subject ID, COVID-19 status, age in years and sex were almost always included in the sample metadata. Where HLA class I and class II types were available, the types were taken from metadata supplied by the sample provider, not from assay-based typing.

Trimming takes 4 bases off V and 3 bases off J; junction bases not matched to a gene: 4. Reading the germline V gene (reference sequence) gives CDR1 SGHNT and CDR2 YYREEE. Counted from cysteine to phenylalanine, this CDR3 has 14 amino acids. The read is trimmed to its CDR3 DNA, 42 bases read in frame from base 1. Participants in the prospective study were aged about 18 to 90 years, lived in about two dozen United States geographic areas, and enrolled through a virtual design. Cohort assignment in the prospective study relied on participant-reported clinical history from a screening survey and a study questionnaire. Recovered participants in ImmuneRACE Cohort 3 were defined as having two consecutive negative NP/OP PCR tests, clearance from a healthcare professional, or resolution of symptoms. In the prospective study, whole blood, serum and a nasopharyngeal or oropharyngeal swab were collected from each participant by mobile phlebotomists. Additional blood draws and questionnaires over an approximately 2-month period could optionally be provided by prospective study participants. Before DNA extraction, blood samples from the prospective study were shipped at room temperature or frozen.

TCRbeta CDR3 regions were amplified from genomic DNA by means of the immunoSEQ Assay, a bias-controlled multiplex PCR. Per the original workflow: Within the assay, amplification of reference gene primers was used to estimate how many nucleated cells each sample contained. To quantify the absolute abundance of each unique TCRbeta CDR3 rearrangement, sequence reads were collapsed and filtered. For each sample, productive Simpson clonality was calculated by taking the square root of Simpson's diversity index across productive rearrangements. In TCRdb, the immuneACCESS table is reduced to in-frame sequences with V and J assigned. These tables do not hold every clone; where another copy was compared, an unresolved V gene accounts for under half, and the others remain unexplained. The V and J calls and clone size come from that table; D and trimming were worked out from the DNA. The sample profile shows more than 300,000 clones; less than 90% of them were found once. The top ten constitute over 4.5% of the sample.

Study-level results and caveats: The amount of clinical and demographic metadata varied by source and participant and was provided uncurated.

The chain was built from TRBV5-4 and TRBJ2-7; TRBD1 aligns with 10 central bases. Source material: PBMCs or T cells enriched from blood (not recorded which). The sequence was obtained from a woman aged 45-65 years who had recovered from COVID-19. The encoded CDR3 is CASSPDRGFYEQYF. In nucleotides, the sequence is TGTGCCAGCAGCCCGGACAGGGGGTTCTACGAGCAGTACTTC.